These T cell receptor beta chains were read from a single sample in a study of blood T cell repertoires in COVID-19. Profiling relied on immunoSEQ multiplex PCR, and the TCRdb table lists in-frame clones only, not all of them. This sample has about 210,000 clones; around nine tenths occur once, and the top ten carry 4.5% to 5.5%. The sequenced sample was peripheral blood. These receptors were collected from a woman aged 35 to 49 with acute or convalescent COVID-19. CDR3s include the opening cysteine and the closing phenylalanine or tryptophan. Each record gives: V gene, J gene, clone size, D gene, CDR3 protein, CDR3 DNA. D genes are given only for firm matches. Clone size is shown for a subset of rows, as once, few, many or a class of expanded clone.

TRBV6-5	TRBJ1-2	NA	NA	CASSYSGVNYGYTF	TGTGCCAGCAGTTACTCCGGGGTTAACTATGGCTACACCTTC
TRBV4-1	TRBJ2-5	NA	TRBD1	CASSFPDRAETQYF	TGCGCCAGCAGCTTCCCCGACAGGGCAGAGACCCAGTACTTC
TRBV10-1	TRBJ1-4	NA	NA	CASSEGGQSNEKLFF	TGCGCCAGCAGTGAGGGAGGACAGTCAAATGAAAAACTGTTTTTT
TRBV6-5	TRBJ1-2	NA	TRBD1	CASRGDSYGYTF	TGTGCCAGCAGGGGGGACAGCTATGGCTACACCTTC
TRBV12-3/TRBV12-4	TRBJ1-5	few	NA	CASSEGQPQHF	TGTGCCAGCAGCGAGGGTCAGCCCCAGCATTTT
TRBV5-1	TRBJ1-1	NA	NA	CASSLTLAGVNTEAFF	TGCGCCAGCAGCCTAACCCTCGCGGGGGTGAACACTGAAGCTTTCTTT
TRBV9	TRBJ1-2	few	TRBD1	CASSVAFGDREYGYTF	TGTGCCAGCAGCGTAGCTTTCGGGGACAGGGAGTATGGCTACACCTTC
TRBV10-1	TRBJ1-2	NA	NA	CASSPDSKYGYTF	TGCGCCAGCAGTCCGGACAGCAAGTATGGCTACACCTTC
TRBV5-4	TRBJ1-4	once	TRBD1	CASSLLQGANEKLFF	TGTGCCAGCAGCTTACTACAGGGGGCGAATGAAAAACTGTTTTTT
TRBV19	TRBJ1-1	NA	NA	CASSISWNTEAFF	TGTGCCAGTAGTATATCTTGGAACACTGAAGCTTTCTTT
TRBV5-1	TRBJ2-2	NA	NA	CASGDLQGYTGELFF	TGCGCCAGCGGTGACCTACAGGGCTACACCGGGGAGCTGTTTTTT
TRBV28	TRBJ2-2	few	TRBD1	CASVVSGQGTDGELFF	TGTGCCAGCGTAGTTTCAGGACAGGGGACGGACGGGGAGCTGTTTTTT
TRBV19	TRBJ1-2	once	NA	CASSADSVENYGYTF	TGTGCCAGTAGTGCGGACAGTGTCGAGAACTATGGCTACACCTTC
TRBV10-1	TRBJ1-5	NA	NA	CASNYNSNQPQHF	TGCGCCAGCAACTACAATAGCAATCAGCCCCAGCATTTT
TRBV18	TRBJ1-1	NA	NA	CASSLTTGNTEAFF	TGTGCCAGCTCACTTACTACAGGAAACACTGAAGCTTTCTTT
TRBV19	TRBJ1-5	NA	NA	CASSPSPGPQHF	TGTGCCAGTAGTCCAAGCCCGGGGCCCCAGCATTTT
TRBV5-4	TRBJ2-5	NA	NA	CASSFRQGSGQETQYF	TGTGCCAGCAGCTTTAGGCAGGGAAGTGGGCAAGAGACCCAGTACTTC
TRBV5-1	TRBJ2-1	NA	NA	CASSLVGGFEQFF	TGCGCCAGCAGCTTGGTCGGCGGATTTGAGCAGTTCTTC
TRBV19	TRBJ1-2	once	TRBD1	CASSFHDRVDGYTF	TGTGCCAGTAGTTTTCACGACAGGGTCGATGGCTACACCTTC
TRBV2	TRBJ2-1	NA	TRBD2	CASSERLAGPYNEQFF	TGTGCCAGCAGTGAACGTCTAGCGGGGCCGTACAATGAGCAGTTCTTC
TRBV9	TRBJ2-3	NA	NA	CASSEGSKGTDTQYF	TGTGCCAGCAGCGAGGGGTCCAAGGGGACAGATACGCAGTATTTT
TRBV11-2	TRBJ1-4	once	TRBD1	CASSPSGTGREKLFF	TGTGCCAGCAGCCCCTCCGGGACAGGGCGTGAAAAACTGTTTTTT
TRBV6-5	TRBJ1-1	NA	NA	CASTYGVNTEAFF	TGTGCCAGTACCTACGGGGTTAACACTGAAGCTTTCTTT
TRBV24-1	TRBJ1-2	NA	NA	CATQSGSGGYTF	TGTGCCACCCAAAGTGGGTCGGGTGGCTACACCTTC
TRBV27	TRBJ1-5	NA	NA	CASSLHHGYGVVDQPQHF	TGTGCCAGCAGTTTACATCACGGGTACGGGGTGGTAGATCAGCCCCAGCATTTT
TRBV6-1	TRBJ2-3	NA	NA	CASSETQGSTDTQYF	TGTGCCAGCAGTGAAACGCAGGGAAGCACAGATACGCAGTATTTT
TRBV10-2	TRBJ1-2	NA	NA	CASSDFEGYGYTF	TGCGCCAGCAGTGACTTTGAGGGTTATGGCTACACCTTC
TRBV2	TRBJ2-2	NA	NA	CASRASGELFF	TGTGCCAGCAGGGCATCTGGGGAGCTGTTTTTT
TRBV27	TRBJ2-1	once	TRBD1	CASSFPGGLYNEQFF	TGTGCCAGCAGTTTTCCAGGGGGCCTCTACAATGAGCAGTTCTTC
TRBV19	TRBJ1-5	few	TRBD1	CASSTGVWQPQHF	TGTGCCAGTAGCACAGGGGTTTGGCAGCCCCAGCATTTT
TRBV27	TRBJ2-1	NA	NA	CASSFGRFYNEQFF	TGTGCCAGCAGTTTTGGCAGGTTCTACAATGAGCAGTTCTTC
TRBV9	TRBJ1-6	NA	NA	CASSVGDYNSPLHF	TGTGCCAGCAGCGTAGGAGACTATAATTCACCCCTCCACTTT
TRBV7-3	TRBJ2-3	NA	NA	CASSLYPGMADTQYF	TGTGCCAGCAGCTTATATCCGGGGATGGCAGATACGCAGTATTTT
TRBV5-1	TRBJ1-4	NA	NA	CASTPSGGAHEKLFF	TGCGCCAGCACCCCCTCGGGGGGCGCGCATGAAAAACTGTTTTTT
TRBV27	TRBJ1-2	NA	NA	CASSLSIGGRNTF	TGTGCCAGCAGTTTATCGATCGGGGGGCGGAACACCTTC
TRBV14	TRBJ1-4	NA	TRBD1	CASSHGTGWLGTNEKLFF	TGTGCCAGCAGCCACGGGACAGGGTGGCTCGGAACTAATGAAAAACTGTTTTTT
TRBV2	TRBJ2-2	NA	NA	CASRIRRGNTGELFF	TGTGCCAGCAGAATCCGGCGGGGGAACACCGGGGAGCTGTTTTTT
TRBV10-3	TRBJ1-5	NA	NA	CAISGRDSNQPQHF	TGTGCCATCAGTGGCAGGGATAGCAATCAGCCCCAGCATTTT
TRBV7-3	TRBJ2-5	NA	NA	CASSLTPSPSGETQYF	TGTGCCAGCAGCTTAACCCCTAGCCCGTCGGGGGAGACCCAGTACTTC
TRBV2	TRBJ1-1	few	NA	CASSEIQGGLGTEAFF	TGTGCCAGCAGTGAAATACAGGGTGGGCTCGGGACTGAAGCTTTCTTT
TRBV5-4	TRBJ2-2	NA	NA	CASSFVGELFF	TGTGCCAGCAGCTTCGTCGGGGAGCTGTTTTTT
TRBV6-5	TRBJ1-2	NA	TRBD1	CASSYETGGAHYGYTF	TGTGCCAGCAGTTACGAGACAGGGGGCGCGCACTATGGCTACACCTTC
TRBV13	TRBJ1-3	NA	TRBD1	CASSQGLRTGPSSGNTIYF	TGTGCCAGCAGCCAGGGGCTCAGGACAGGTCCCTCGTCTGGAAACACCATATATTTT
TRBV6-2/TRBV6-3	TRBJ1-5	NA	TRBD1	CASSYSPRTGWKQPQHF	TGTGCCAGCAGTTACTCCCCTCGGACAGGGTGGAAACAGCCCCAGCATTTT
TRBV27	TRBJ2-5	once	NA	CASSYKGGVVETQYF	TGTGCCAGCAGTTATAAGGGGGGGGTGGTAGAGACCCAGTACTTC
TRBV2	TRBJ1-2	NA	NA	CASSGASFSPYGYTF	TGTGCCAGCAGTGGGGCGTCTTTTTCACCTTATGGCTACACCTTC
TRBV2	TRBJ1-1	NA	TRBD1	CASSFYRGGNTEAFF	TGTGCCAGCAGTTTTTACAGGGGGGGGAACACTGAAGCTTTCTTT
TRBV6-5	TRBJ2-2	few	TRBD2	CASSYSGGGTGELFF	TGTGCCAGCAGTTACTCGGGCGGGGGCACCGGGGAGCTGTTTTTT
TRBV12-3/TRBV12-4	TRBJ2-5	NA	NA	CASSLRLRGGQYF	TGTGCCAGCAGTTTAAGACTTCGAGGAGGCCAGTACTTC
TRBV6-4	TRBJ1-2	NA	TRBD1	CASSDSKGGGYGYTF	TGTGCCAGCAGTGACTCGAAAGGGGGCGGCTATGGCTACACCTTC
TRBV18	TRBJ1-1	NA	NA	CASSPQGENTEAFF	TGTGCCAGCTCACCACAGGGAGAGAACACTGAAGCTTTCTTT
TRBV2	TRBJ1-2	NA	NA	CASRRTNYGYTF	TGTGCCTCCCGGCGGACTAACTATGGCTACACCTTC
TRBV5-1	TRBJ1-2	NA	TRBD1	CASSWGPDRGRGYTF	TGCGCCAGCAGCTGGGGCCCAGACAGGGGGCGAGGCTACACCTTC
TRBV29-1	TRBJ1-2	NA	TRBD1	CSASGTGGNYGYTF	TGCAGCGCCTCCGGGACAGGGGGTAACTATGGCTACACCTTC
TRBV5-4	TRBJ1-3	NA	TRBD1	CASSPGQGSSGNTIYF	TGTGCCAGCAGCCCGGGACAGGGGAGCTCTGGAAACACCATATATTTT